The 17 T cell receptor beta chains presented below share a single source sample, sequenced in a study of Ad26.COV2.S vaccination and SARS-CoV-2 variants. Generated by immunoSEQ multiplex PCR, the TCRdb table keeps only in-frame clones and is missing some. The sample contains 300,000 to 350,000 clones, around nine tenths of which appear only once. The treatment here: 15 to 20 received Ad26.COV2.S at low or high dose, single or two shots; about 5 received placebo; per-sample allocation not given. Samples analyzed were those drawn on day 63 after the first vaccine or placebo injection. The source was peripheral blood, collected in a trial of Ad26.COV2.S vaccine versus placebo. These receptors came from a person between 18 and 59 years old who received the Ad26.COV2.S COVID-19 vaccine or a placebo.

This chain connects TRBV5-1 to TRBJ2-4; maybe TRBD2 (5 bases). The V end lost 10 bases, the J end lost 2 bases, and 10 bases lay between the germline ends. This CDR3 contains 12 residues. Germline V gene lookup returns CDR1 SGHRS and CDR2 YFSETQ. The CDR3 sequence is CASTDSKNIQYF. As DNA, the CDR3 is TGCGCCTCCACGGACTCCAAAAACATTCAGTACTTC.

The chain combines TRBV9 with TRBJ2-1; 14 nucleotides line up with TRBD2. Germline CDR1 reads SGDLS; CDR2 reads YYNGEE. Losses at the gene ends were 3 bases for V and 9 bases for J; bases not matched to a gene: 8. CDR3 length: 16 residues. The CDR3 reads CASSAEGLAGVGEQFF. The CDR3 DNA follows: TGTGCCAGCAGCGCCGAGGGACTAGCGGGAGTTGGTGAGCAGTTCTTC.

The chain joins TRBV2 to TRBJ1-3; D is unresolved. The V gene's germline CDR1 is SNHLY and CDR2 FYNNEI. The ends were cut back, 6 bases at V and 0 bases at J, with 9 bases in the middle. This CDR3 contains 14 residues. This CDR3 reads CASRGSLSGNTIYF. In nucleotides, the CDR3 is TGTGCCAGCAGGGGGTCACTCTCTGGAAACACCATATATTTT.

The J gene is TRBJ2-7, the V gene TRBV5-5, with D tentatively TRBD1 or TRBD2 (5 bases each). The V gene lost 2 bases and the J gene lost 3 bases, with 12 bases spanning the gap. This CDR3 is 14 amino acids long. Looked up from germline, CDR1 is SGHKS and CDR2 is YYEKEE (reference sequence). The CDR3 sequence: CASSFRGVNYEQYF. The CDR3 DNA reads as TGTGCCAGCAGCTTCAGAGGGGTTAACTACGAGCAGTACTTC. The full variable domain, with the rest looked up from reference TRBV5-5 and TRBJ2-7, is DAGVTQSPTHLIKTRGQQVTLRCSPISGHKSVSWYQQVLGQGPQFIFQYYEKEERGRGNFPDRFSARQFPNYSSELNVNALLLGDSALYLCASSFRGVNYEQYFGPGTRLTVT.

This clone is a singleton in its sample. CDR3: CASSSLQQGADYGYTF. The CDR3 bases are TGTGCCAGCAGTTCCTTACAACAGGGGGCAGACTATGGCTACACCTTC. V gene TRBV7-2 combines with J gene TRBJ1-2; 9 bases are shared with TRBD1. The germline CDR1 and CDR2 sequences are SGHTA and FQGNSA. The CDR3 loop spans 16 amino acids. V shed 6 bases and J 3 bases; nucleotides not matched to a gene: 11. Drawing the rest from reference TRBV7-2 and TRBJ1-2, the complete variable domain is GAGVSQSPSNKVTEKGKDVELRCDPISGHTALYWYRQSLGQGLEFLIYFQGNSAPDKSGLPSDRFSAERTGGSVSTLTIQRTQQEDSAVYLCASSSLQQGADYGYTFGSGTRLTVV.

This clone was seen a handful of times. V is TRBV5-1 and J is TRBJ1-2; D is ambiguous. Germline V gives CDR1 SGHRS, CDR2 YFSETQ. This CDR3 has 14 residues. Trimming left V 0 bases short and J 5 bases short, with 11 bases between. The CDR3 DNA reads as TGCGCCAGCAGCTTGGTCTCTAACTCGTATGGCTACACCTTC. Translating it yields CASSLVSNSYGYTF.

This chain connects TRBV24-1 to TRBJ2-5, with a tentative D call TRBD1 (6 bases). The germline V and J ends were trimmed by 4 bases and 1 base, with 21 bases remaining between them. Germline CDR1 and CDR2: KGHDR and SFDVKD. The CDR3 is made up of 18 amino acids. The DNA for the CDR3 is TGTGCCACCAGTGACCCACAAGGGGGTCAGGGAGTCCAAGAGACCCAGTACTTC. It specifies CATSDPQGGQGVQETQYF.

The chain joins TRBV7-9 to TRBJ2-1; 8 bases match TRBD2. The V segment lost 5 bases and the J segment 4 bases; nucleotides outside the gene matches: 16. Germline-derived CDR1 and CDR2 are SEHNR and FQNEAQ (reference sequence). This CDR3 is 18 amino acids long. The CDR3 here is CASSPRVVERERYNEQFF. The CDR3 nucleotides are TGTGCCAGCAGCCCTAGGGTGGTAGAGCGGGAGCGGTACAATGAGCAGTTCTTC.

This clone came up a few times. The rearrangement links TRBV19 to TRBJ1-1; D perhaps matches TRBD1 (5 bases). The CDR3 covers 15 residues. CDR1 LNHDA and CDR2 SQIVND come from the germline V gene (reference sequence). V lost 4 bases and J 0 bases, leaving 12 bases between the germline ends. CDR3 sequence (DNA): TGTGCCAGTAGTACATCGGGACTCTTGAACACTGAAGCTTTCTTT. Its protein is CASSTSGLLNTEAFF.

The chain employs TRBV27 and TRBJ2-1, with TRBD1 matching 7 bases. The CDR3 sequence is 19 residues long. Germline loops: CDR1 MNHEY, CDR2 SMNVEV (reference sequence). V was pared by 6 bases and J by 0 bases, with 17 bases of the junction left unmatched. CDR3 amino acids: CASSPTGVDLFSSYNEQFF. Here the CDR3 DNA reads TGTGCCAGCAGCCCCACAGGGGTGGACCTCTTTAGCTCCTACAATGAGCAGTTCTTC.

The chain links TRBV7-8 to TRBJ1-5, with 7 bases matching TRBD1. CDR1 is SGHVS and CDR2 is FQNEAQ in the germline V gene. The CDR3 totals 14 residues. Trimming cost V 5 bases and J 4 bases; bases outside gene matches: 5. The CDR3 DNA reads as TGTGCCAGCAGCCCACGACAGGGTAATCAGCCCCAGCATTTT. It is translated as CASSPRQGNQPQHF. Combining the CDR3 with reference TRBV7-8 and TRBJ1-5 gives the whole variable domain GAGVSQSPRYKVAKRGQDVALRCDPISGHVSLFWYQQALGQGPEFLTYFQNEAQLDKSGLPSDRFFAERPEGSVSTLKIQRTQQEDSAVYLCASSPRQGNQPQHFGDGTRLSIL.

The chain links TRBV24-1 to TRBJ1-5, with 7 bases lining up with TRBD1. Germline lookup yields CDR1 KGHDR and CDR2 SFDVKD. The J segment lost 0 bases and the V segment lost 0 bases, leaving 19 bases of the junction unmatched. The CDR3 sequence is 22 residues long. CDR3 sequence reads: CATSDLGPTGLSQPYSNQPQHF. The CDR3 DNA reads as TGTGCCACCAGTGATTTGGGTCCGACAGGGCTATCACAACCTTATAGCAATCAGCCCCAGCATTTT.

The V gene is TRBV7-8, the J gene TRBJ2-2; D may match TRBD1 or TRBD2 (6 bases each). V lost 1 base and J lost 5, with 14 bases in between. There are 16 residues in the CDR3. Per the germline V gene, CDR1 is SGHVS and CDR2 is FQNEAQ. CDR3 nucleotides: TGTGCCAGCAGCTTAGATAGCCAGGGGAGGACCGGGGAGCTGTTTTTT. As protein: CASSLDSQGRTGELFF.

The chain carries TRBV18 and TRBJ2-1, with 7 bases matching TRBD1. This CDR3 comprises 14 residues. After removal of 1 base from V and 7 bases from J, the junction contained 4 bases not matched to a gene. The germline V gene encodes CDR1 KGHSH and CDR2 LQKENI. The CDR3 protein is CASSPRRGRNEQFF. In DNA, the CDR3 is TGTGCCAGCTCACCACGTAGGGGGCGGAATGAGCAGTTCTTC.

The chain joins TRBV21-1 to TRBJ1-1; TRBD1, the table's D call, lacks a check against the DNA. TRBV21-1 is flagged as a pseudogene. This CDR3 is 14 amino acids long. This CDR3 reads CASHPGTVITEAFF. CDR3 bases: TGTGCCAGCCATCCCGGGACAGTTATCACTGAAGCTTTCTTT.

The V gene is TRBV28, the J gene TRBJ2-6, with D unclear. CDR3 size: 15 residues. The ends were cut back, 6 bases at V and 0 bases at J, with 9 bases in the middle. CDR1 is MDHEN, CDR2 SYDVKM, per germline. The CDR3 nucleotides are TGTGCCAGCAGCTACTCCAGCTCTGGGGCCAACGTCCTGACTTTC. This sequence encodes CASSYSSSGANVLTF.

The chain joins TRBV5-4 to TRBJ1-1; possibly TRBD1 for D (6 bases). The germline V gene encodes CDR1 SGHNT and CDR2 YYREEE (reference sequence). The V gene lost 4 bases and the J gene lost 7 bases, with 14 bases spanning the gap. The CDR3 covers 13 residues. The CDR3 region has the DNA TGTGCCAGCAGCCTAAACAGGGACGGTGAAGCTTTCTTT. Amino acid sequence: CASSLNRDGEAFF.